The present TCR beta chain was sequenced within a study of blood T cells in healthy people across ages. Samples each yielded at least 6 micrograms of total RNA. A second PCR of about 7 to 12 cycles used a sample-barcoded 5' primer and a J-beta primer mix. In TCRdb, the 5' RACE reads were re-called with MiXCR into one record per CDR3 protein. The sample has roughly 650,000 distinct CDR3 sequences; about 34% are singletons. Per germline, CDR1 DFQATT and CDR2 SNEGSKA (reference sequence). This CDR3 contains 14 residues. V lost 5 bases, J lost 1 base, and 12 bases lay in between. This sequence was found in a woman of 80 years or more in good health. The specimen sequenced was blood. The V gene is TRBV20-1, the J gene TRBJ2-1; perhaps D is TRBD1 or TRBD2 (5 bases each). CDR3 amino acids: CSAPGGPSYNEQFF. The CDR3 DNA sequence: TGCAGTGCTCCTGGGGGACCATCCTACAATGAGCAGTTCTTC.